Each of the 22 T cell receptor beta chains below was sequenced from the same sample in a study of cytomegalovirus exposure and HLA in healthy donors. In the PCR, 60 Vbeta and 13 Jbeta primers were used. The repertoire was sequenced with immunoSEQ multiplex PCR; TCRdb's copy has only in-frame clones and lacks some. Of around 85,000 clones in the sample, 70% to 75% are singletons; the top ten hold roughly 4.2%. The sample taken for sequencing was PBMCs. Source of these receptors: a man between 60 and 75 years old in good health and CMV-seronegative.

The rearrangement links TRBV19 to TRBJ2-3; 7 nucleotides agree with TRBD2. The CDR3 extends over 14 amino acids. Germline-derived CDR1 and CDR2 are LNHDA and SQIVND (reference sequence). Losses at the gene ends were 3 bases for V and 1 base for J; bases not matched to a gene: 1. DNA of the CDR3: TGTGCCAGTAGTATGGGGAGGGGCACAGATACGCAGTATTTT. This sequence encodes CASSMGRGTDTQYF.

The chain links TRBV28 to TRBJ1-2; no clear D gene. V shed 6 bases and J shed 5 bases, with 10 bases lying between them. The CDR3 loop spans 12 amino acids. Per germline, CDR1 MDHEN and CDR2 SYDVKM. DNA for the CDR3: TGTGCCAGCAGCCTGGGCTTTTATGGCTACACCTTC. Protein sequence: CASSLGFYGYTF.

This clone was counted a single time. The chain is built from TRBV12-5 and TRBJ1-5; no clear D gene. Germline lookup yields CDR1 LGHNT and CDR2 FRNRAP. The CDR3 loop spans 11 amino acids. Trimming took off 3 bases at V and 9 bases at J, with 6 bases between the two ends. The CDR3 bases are TGTGCTAGTGGTTTCTCCCGGCCCCAGCATTTT. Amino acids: CASGFSRPQHF.

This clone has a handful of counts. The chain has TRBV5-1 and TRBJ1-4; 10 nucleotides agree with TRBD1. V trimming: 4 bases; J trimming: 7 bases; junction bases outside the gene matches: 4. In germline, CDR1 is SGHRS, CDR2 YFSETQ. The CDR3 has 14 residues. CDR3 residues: CASSPGTGVEKLFF. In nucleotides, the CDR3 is TGCGCCAGCAGCCCCGGGACAGGGGTTGAAAAACTGTTTTTT.

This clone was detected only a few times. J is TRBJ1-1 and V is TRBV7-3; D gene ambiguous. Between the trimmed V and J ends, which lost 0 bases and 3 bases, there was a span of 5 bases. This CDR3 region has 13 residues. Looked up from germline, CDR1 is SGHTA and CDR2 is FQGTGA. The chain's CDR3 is CASSLTSDTEAFF. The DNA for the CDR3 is TGTGCCAGCAGCTTAACGTCCGACACTGAAGCTTTCTTT.

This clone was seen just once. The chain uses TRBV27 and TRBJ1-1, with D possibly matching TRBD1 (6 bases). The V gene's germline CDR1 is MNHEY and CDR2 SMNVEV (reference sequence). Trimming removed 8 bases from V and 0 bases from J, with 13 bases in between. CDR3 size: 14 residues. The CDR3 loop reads CASYVRGLNTEAFF. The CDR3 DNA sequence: TGTGCCAGCTATGTTAGGGGGTTGAACACTGAAGCTTTCTTT.

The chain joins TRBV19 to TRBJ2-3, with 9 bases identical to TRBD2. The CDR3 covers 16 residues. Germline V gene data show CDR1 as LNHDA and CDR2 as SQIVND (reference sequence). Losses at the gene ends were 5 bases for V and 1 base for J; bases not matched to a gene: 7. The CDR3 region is CASSFYLAGGTDTQYF. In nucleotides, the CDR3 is TGTGCCAGTAGTTTCTACTTAGCGGGGGGCACAGATACGCAGTATTTT.

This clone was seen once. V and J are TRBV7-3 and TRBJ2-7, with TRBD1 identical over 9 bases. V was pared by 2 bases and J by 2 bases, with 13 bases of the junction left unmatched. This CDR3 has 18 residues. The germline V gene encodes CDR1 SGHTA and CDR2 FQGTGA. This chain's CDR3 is CASSLQPLGTGIPYEQYF. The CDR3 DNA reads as TGTGCCAGCAGCTTACAGCCCCTCGGGACAGGGATCCCCTACGAGCAGTACTTC.

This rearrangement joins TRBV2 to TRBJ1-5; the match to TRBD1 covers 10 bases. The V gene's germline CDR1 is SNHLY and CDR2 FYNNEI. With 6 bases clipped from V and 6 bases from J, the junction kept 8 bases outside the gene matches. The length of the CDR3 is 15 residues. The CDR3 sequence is CASRGQGRVTQPQHF. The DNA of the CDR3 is TGTGCCAGCAGGGGACAGGGGAGGGTGACTCAGCCCCAGCATTTT.

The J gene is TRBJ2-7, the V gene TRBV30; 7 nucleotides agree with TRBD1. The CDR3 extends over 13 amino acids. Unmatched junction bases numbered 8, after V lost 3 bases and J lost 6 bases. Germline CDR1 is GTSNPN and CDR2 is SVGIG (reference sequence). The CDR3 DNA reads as TGTGCCTGGAGAGAACAGGGGTTGATCGAGCAGTACTTC. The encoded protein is CAWREQGLIEQYF.

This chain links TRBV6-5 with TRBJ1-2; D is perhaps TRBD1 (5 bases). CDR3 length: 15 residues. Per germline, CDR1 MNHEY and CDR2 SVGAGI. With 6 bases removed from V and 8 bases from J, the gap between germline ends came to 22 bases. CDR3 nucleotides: TGTGCCAGCAGGGGGGGGGAGGGTAGCTTATGGGGCTACACCTTC. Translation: CASRGGEGSLWGYTF.

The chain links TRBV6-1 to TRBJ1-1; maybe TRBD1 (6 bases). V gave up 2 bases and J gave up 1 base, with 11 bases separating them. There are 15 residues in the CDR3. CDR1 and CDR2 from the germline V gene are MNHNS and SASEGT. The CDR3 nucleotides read TGTGCCAGCAGTGAACGCGTAGGGGGGAACACTGAAGCTTTCTTT. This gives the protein CASSERVGGNTEAFF.

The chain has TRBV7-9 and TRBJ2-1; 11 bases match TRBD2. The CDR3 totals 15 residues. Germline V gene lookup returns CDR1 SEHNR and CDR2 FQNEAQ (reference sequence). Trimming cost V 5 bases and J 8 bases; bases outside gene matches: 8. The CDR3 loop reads CASSPSSGGLDEQFF. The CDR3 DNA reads TGTGCCAGCAGCCCCTCTAGCGGGGGGTTGGATGAGCAGTTCTTC.

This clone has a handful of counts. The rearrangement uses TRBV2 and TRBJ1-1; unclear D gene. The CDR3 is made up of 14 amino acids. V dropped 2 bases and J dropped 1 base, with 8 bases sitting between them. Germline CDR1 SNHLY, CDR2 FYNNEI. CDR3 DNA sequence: TGTGCCAGCAGTGAAACACGGGGGAACACTGAAGCTTTCTTT. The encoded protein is CASSETRGNTEAFF.

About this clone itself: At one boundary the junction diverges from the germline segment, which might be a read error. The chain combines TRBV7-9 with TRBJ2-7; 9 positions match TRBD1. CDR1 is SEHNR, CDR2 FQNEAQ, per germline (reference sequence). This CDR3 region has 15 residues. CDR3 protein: CSSSSWGQGTYEQYF. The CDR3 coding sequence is TGTTCCAGCAGCTCCTGGGGACAGGGAACCTACGAGCAGTACTTC.

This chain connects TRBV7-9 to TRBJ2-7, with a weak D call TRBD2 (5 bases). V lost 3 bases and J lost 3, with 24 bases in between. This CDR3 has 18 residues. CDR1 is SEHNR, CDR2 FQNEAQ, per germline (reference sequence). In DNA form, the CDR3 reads TGTGCCAGCAGCTTGGGCAGCCGGTTGGGAGTAGGGTTCTACGAGCAGTACTTC. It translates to CASSLGSRLGVGFYEQYF.

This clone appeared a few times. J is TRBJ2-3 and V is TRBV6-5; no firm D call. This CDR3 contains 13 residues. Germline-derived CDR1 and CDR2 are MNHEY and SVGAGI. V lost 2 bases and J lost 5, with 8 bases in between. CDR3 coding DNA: TGTGCCAGCAGTTACCCCTCCGGAGATACGCAGTATTTT. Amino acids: CASSYPSGDTQYF.

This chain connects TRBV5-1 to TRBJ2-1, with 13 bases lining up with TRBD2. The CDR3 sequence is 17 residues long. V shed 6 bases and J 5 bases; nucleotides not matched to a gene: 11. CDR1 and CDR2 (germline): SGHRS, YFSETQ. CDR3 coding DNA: TGCGCCAGCACCCGGACTAGCGGGGGAGGTTGGGACAATGAGCAGTTCTTC. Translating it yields CASTRTSGGGWDNEQFF.

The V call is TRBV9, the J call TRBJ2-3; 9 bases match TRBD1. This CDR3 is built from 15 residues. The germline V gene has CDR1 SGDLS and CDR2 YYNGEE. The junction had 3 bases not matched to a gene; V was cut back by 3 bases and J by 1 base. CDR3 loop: CASSAGQGRTDTQYF. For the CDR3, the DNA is TGTGCCAGCAGCGCAGGACAGGGGCGCACAGATACGCAGTATTTT.

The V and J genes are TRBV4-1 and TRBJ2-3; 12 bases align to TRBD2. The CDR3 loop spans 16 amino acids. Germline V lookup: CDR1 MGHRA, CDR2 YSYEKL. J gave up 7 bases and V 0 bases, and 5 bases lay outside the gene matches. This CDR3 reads CASSQDLAGGQYTQYF. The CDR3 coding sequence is TGCGCCAGCAGCCAAGACCTAGCGGGGGGGCAATATACGCAGTATTTT.

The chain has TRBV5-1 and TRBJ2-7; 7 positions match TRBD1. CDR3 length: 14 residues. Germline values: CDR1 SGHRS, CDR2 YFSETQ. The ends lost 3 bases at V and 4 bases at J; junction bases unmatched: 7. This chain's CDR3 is CASSSVGGKYEQYF. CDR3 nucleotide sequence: TGCGCCAGCAGCTCAGTAGGGGGCAAATACGAGCAGTACTTC.

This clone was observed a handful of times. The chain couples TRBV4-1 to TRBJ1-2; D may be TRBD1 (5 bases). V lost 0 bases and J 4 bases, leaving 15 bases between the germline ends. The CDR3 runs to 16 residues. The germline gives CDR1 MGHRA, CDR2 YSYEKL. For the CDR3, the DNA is TGCGCCAGCAGCCAAGATACCCGAGACAGAGCCTATGGCTACACCTTC. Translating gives CASSQDTRDRAYGYTF.